This T cell receptor beta chain derives from a study of beta chain features in type 1 diabetes. Study findings and constraints: Diminished insertions and augmented deletions at VDJ junctions characterized type 1 diabetes patients. Naive, central memory and Treg TCRB repertoires seemed to resemble each other more closely in patients than they did in healthy donors. The study found moderately but significantly shorter TCRB CDR3s in all four CD4+ subsets of Type 1 diabetes patients.

A note on this clone: Its antigen remains unknown.

Reverse transcribing all isolated RNA meant expressed TCRB transcripts were sequenced. Data came from immunoSEQ multiplex PCR; TCRdb stores just in-frame clones and leaves some out. The sample contains 640,000 or so clones, over 11% of which appear only once. This CDR3 is 14 amino acids long. V lost 0 bases and J lost 8, with 16 bases in between. The germline CDR1 and CDR2 sequences are GTSNPN and SVGIG (reference sequence). Each sorted fraction was over 95% pure. Sequencing was performed on naive CD4+ T cells from blood. The TCR was taken from a man aged 18-30 years with type 1 diabetes. This rearrangement joins TRBV30 to TRBJ1-1; TRBD1 is a possible D gene (5 bases). The CDR3 nucleotides are TGTGCCTGGAGTGTAGTGTTGGGACTAGGGGAAGCTTTCTTT. Encoded protein: CAWSVVLGLGEAFF.